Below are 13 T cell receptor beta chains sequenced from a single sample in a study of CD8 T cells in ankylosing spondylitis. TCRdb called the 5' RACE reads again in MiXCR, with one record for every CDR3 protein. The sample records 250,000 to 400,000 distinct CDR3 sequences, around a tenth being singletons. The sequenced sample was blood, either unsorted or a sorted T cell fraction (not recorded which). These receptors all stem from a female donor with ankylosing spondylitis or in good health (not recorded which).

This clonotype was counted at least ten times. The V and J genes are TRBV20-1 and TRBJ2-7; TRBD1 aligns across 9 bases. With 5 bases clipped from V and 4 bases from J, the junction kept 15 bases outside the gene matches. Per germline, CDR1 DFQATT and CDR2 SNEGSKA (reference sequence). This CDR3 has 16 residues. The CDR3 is CSAPIPGTGIPYEQYF. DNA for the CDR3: TGCAGTGCTCCCATCCCCGGGACAGGGATCCCTTACGAGCAGTACTTC.

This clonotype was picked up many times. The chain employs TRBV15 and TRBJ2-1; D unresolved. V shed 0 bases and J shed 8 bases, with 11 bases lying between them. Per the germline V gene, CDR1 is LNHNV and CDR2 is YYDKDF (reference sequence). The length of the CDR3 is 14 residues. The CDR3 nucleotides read TGTGCCACCAGCAGAGATTTTTCCCAGGATGAGCAGTTCTTC. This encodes CATSRDFSQDEQFF.

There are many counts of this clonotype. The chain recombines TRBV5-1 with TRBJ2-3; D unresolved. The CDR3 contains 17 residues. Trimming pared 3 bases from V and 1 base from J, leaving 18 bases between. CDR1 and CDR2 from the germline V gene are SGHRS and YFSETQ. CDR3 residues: CASSSTKALWGTDTQYF. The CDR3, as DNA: TGCGCCAGCAGCTCTACCAAGGCCCTCTGGGGCACAGATACGCAGTATTTT.

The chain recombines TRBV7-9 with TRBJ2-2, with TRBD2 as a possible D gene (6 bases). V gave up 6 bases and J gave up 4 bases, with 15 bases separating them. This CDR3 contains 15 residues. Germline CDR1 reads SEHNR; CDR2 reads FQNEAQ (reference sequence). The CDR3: CASRLKVGSTGELFF. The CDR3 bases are TGTGCCAGCAGGTTAAAGGTCGGGAGCACCGGGGAGCTGTTTTTT.

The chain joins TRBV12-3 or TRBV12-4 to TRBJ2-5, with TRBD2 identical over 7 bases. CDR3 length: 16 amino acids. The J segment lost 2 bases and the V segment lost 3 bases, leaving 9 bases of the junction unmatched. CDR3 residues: CASSFRAGAGQETQYF. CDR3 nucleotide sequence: TGTGCCAGCAGTTTTAGGGCGGGAGCGGGGCAAGAGACCCAGTACTTC.

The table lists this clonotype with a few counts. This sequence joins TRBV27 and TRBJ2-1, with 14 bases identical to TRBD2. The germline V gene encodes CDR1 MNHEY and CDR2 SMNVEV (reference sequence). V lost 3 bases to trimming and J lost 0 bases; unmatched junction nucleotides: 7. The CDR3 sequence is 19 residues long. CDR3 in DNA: TGTGCCAGCAGTTTCGGACTAGCGGGGGGCGTACTCTCCTACAATGAGCAGTTCTTC. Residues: CASSFGLAGGVLSYNEQFF.

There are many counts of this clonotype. CDR3 region: CASRLETDTQYF. DNA of the CDR3: TGCGCCAGTAGGCTAGAAACAGATACGCAGTATTTT. The V call is TRBV5-1, the J call TRBJ2-3; D not certain. V gave up 8 bases and J gave up 3 bases, with 10 bases separating them. This CDR3 comprises 12 residues. Germline V CDR1 and CDR2: SGHRS, YFSETQ. The full variable domain, completed using reference TRBV5-1 and TRBJ2-3, is KAGVTQTPRYLIKTRGQQVTLSCSPISGHRSVSWYQQTPGQGLQFLFEYFSETQRNKGNFPGRFSGRQFSNSRSEMNVSTLELGDSALYLCASRLETDTQYFGPGTRLTVL.

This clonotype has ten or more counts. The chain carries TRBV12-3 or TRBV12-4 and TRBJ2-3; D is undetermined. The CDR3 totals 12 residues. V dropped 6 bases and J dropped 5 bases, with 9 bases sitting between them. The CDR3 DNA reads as TGTGCCAGCAGCCCCTATGGAGATACGCAGTATTTT. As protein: CASSPYGDTQYF.

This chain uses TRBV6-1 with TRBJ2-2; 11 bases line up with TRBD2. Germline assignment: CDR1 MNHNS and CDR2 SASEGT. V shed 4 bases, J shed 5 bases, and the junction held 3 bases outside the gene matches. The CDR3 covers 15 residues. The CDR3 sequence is CASSALAGVTGELFF. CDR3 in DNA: TGTGCCAGCAGTGCACTAGCGGGGGTGACCGGGGAGCTGTTTTTT.

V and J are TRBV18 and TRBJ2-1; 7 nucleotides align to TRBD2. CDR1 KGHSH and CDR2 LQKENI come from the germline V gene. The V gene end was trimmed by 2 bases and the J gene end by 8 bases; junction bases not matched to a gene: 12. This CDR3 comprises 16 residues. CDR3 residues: CASSPIQGAGSHEQFF. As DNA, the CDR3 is TGTGCCAGCTCACCAATTCAGGGAGCGGGATCTCATGAGCAGTTCTTC.

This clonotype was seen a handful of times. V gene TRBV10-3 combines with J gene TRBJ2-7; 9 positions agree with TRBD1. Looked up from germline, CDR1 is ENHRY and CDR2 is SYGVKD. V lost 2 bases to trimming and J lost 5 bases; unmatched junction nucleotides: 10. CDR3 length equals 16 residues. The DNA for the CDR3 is TGTGCCATCAGTGAGCCAGCTGGGGGACAGGGACACGAGCAGTACTTC. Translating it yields CAISEPAGGQGHEQYF.

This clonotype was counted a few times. CDR3: CASSLAGVVSYEQYF. In DNA form, the CDR3 reads TGTGCCAGCAGTTTAGCGGGAGTAGTCTCCTACGAGCAGTACTTC. The V and J genes are TRBV6-2 or TRBV6-3 and TRBJ2-7; 9 bases are shared with TRBD2. Germline values: CDR1 MNHEY, CDR2 SVGEGT. With 4 bases clipped from V and 0 bases from J, the junction kept 4 bases outside the gene matches. This CDR3 has 15 amino acids.

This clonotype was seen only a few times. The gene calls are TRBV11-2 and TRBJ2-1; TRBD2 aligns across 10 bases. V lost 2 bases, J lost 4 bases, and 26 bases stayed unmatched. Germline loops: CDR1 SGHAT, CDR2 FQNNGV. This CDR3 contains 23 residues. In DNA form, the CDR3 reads TGTGCCAGCAGCTTATATTTCTTCCCAACCGGGGCTAGCGGGAGTGTTACTTACAATGAGCAGTTCTTC. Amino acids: CASSLYFFPTGASGSVTYNEQFF.